A single sample gave rise to the 27 T cell receptor beta chains below, sequenced in a study of T cells in tuberculosis. Sequencing used immunoSEQ multiplex PCR; TCRdb keeps in-frame clones, though not all of them. Among more than 35,000 clones, over 90% were seen once, and the ten largest hold 6.5% to 9%. Input material: PBMCs. Receptors were obtained from a donor aged 10-30 years with latent tuberculosis or without tuberculosis infection.

The genes are TRBV5-6 and TRBJ1-4, with D possibly TRBD1 on 5 matching bases. There are 16 residues in the CDR3. The V end was cut by 2 bases, the J end by 2 bases, with 13 bases between. The germline gives CDR1 SGHDT, CDR2 YYEEEE. CDR3 amino acids: CASSFSYRQTNEKLFF. CDR3 nucleotide sequence: TGTGCCAGCAGCTTTTCCTACCGACAGACTAATGAAAAACTGTTTTTT.

The V call is TRBV7-3, the J call TRBJ2-3, with 8 bases matching TRBD2. V dropped 0 bases and J dropped 2; count of bases not matched to a gene: 1. Per germline, CDR1 SGHTA and CDR2 FQGTGA. The CDR3 has 15 residues. CDR3 region: CASSLTSGDTDTQYF. The CDR3 coding sequence is TGTGCCAGCAGCTTAACTAGCGGGGACACAGATACGCAGTATTTT.

The V gene is TRBV6-6, the J gene TRBJ2-3, with D perhaps TRBD1 (5 bases). The V gene's germline CDR1 is MNHNY and CDR2 SVGAGI (reference sequence). This CDR3 has 15 amino acids. V was trimmed by 7 bases and J by 6 bases, leaving 20 bases between them. CDR3 DNA sequence: TGTGCCAGCACTTTTAGGGCCGAAGCAGGGGATACGCAGTATTTT. This encodes CASTFRAEAGDTQYF.

V is TRBV2 and J is TRBJ2-7, with 7 bases identical to TRBD1. The CDR3 has 13 residues. V lost 5 bases to trimming and J lost 1 base; unmatched junction nucleotides: 2. Germline assignment: CDR1 SNHLY and CDR2 FYNNEI. The CDR3 sequence is CASSRDSSYEQYF. The CDR3 nucleotides read TGTGCCAGCAGTAGGGACAGTTCCTACGAGCAGTACTTC.

The chain links TRBV2 to TRBJ1-2; TRBD1 is a possible D gene (6 bases). The CDR3 totals 14 residues. The germline V gene encodes CDR1 SNHLY and CDR2 FYNNEI. The ends were cut back, 3 bases at V and 9 bases at J, with 17 bases in the middle. CDR3 nucleotide sequence: TGTGCCAGCAGTGACAGGGGCGCGGCAGCGAGCTACACCTTC. It encodes CASSDRGAAASYTF.

This chain connects TRBV4-3 to TRBJ2-3; TRBD2 matches at 13 bases. Germline V gives CDR1 LGHNA, CDR2 YSLEER. CDR3 length equals 17 residues. J lost 2 bases, V lost 3 bases, and 5 bases had no gene match. The DNA for the CDR3 is TGCGCCAGCAGCCAGACTAGCGGGGGGCCCCCCACAGATACGCAGTATTTT. Amino acid sequence: CASSQTSGGPPTDTQYF.

This clone was observed a few times. This chain joins TRBV5-4 and TRBJ2-7; TRBD1 matches at 8 bases. CDR3 length: 15 amino acids. V lost 3 bases, J lost 2 bases, and 7 bases stayed unmatched. Germline CDR1 SGHNT, CDR2 YYREEE (reference sequence). The CDR3 spells CASSWGTGGTYEQYF. CDR3 coding DNA: TGTGCCAGCAGCTGGGGGACAGGTGGGACCTACGAGCAGTACTTC.

The rearrangement joins TRBV5-1 to TRBJ1-6, with no clear D. Germline V lookup: CDR1 SGHRS, CDR2 YFSETQ. The V and J ends lost 0 bases and 8 bases respectively, with 9 bases between them. This CDR3 is built from 14 residues. The CDR3, as DNA: TGCGCCAGCAGCTTGGCGTCTCGAGATTCACCCCTCCACTTT. It is translated as CASSLASRDSPLHF.

The chain joins TRBV12-5 to TRBJ2-5, with 8 nucleotides matching TRBD2. The germline V gene has CDR1 LGHNT and CDR2 FRNRAP. CDR3 length: 16 amino acids. V lost 7 bases to trimming and J lost 3 bases; unmatched junction nucleotides: 13. The chain's CDR3 is CASAPPPGGMEETQYF. CDR3 sequence (DNA): TGTGCTAGTGCCCCTCCACCGGGGGGGATGGAAGAGACCCAGTACTTC.

The chain combines TRBV9 with TRBJ2-1; D is possibly TRBD1 (6 bases). The CDR3 length is 16 residues. V was trimmed by 4 bases and J by 0 bases, leaving 14 bases between them. Germline CDR1 reads SGDLS; CDR2 reads YYNGEE. DNA of the CDR3: TGTGCCAGCAGCCCTATGGGGGCTAGCTCCTACAATGAGCAGTTCTTC. Its protein is CASSPMGASSYNEQFF.

This sequence joins TRBV27 and TRBJ1-2, with a weak D call TRBD1 (6 bases). V was cut by 3 bases and J by 8 bases, with 13 bases left in between. The CDR3 is made up of 13 amino acids. Germline CDR1 MNHEY, CDR2 SMNVEV (reference sequence). CDR3 DNA sequence: TGTGCCAGCAGTTTCCGACAGGTCGGCGGCTACACCTTC. Protein sequence: CASSFRQVGGYTF.

The chain combines TRBV6-1 with TRBJ2-3; 11 bases agree with TRBD2. The junction had 1 base not matched to a gene; V was cut back by 0 bases and J by 2 bases. CDR1 and CDR2 (germline): MNHNS, SASEGT. The CDR3 has 16 residues. CDR3 sequence (DNA): TGTGCCAGCAGTGAAGCTAGCGGGGGGGCCACAGATACGCAGTATTTT. Amino acid sequence: CASSEASGGATDTQYF.

The V gene is TRBV7-2, the J gene TRBJ2-1; 14 positions agree with TRBD2. The ends lost 4 bases at V and 7 bases at J; junction bases unmatched: 6. The CDR3 consists of 16 residues. In germline, CDR1 is SGHTA, CDR2 FQGNSA. CDR3 DNA sequence: TGTGCCAGCAGCTCCAGACTAGCGGGGGGGCGAAATGAGCAGTTCTTC. This sequence encodes CASSSRLAGGRNEQFF. The whole variable domain, filled in from reference TRBV7-2 and TRBJ2-1, reads GAGVSQSPSNKVTEKGKDVELRCDPISGHTALYWYRQSLGQGLEFLIYFQGNSAPDKSGLPSDRFSAERTGGSVSTLTIQRTQQEDSAVYLCASSSRLAGGRNEQFFGPGTRLTVL.

The J gene is TRBJ2-7, the V gene TRBV5-1, with 10 bases lining up with TRBD1. With 10 bases clipped from V and 0 bases from J, the junction kept 10 bases outside the gene matches. Germline V gene sequence: CDR1 SGHRS, CDR2 YFSETQ. This CDR3 is 15 amino acids long. The CDR3 nucleotides read TGCGCCTCCAAGACGGGACAGGGGATCTCCTACGAGCAGTACTTC. Translation: CASKTGQGISYEQYF.

The chain uses TRBV30 and TRBJ1-5, with D unclear. V was trimmed by 0 bases and J by 0 bases, leaving 9 bases between them. Germline assignment: CDR1 GTSNPN and CDR2 SVGIG (reference sequence). This CDR3 region has 15 residues. CDR3 sequence (DNA): TGTGCCTGGAGTGTAGGCGGTTCTAGCAATCAGCCCCAGCATTTT. Residues: CAWSVGGSSNQPQHF.

The V gene is TRBV4-1, the J gene TRBJ2-7, with D perhaps TRBD1 (6 bases). V shed 4 bases and J shed 2 bases, with 15 bases lying between them. CDR1 and CDR2 (germline): MGHRA, YSYEKL. This CDR3 is built from 15 residues. CDR3 nucleotides: TGCGCCAGCAGCCCAGATCGGACAGACACCTACGAGCAGTACTTC. Translated: CASSPDRTDTYEQYF.

The chain is built from TRBV7-6 and TRBJ2-7, with TRBD1 matching 10 bases. The CDR3 covers 15 residues. With V trimmed by 4 bases and J by 2 bases, 5 bases remained unmatched. Germline V gene lookup returns CDR1 SGHVS and CDR2 FNYEAQ. The CDR3 protein is CASSSGQGFAYEQYF. The CDR3 DNA follows: TGTGCCAGCAGCTCGGGACAGGGGTTTGCCTACGAGCAGTACTTC.

CDR3 amino acids: CASTWTGEQPQHF. CDR3 bases: TGTGCCAGCACTTGGACAGGGGAACAGCCCCAGCATTTT. This chain links TRBV6-1 with TRBJ1-5; TRBD1 agrees at 9 bases. Looked up from germline, CDR1 is MNHNS and CDR2 is SASEGT. The CDR3 is 13 amino acids. V lost 7 bases and J lost 7; bases outside the gene matches: 5.

V is TRBV7-3 and J is TRBJ2-1; 9 bases line up with TRBD2. V was pared by 7 bases and J by 8 bases, with 9 bases of the junction left unmatched. Germline loops: CDR1 SGHTA, CDR2 FQGTGA. The CDR3 loop spans 14 amino acids. The DNA for the CDR3 is TGTGCCAGCAAATTGAGCGGGGGGAGCGATGAGCAGTTCTTC. It is translated as CASKLSGGSDEQFF.

The J gene is TRBJ1-2, the V gene TRBV25-1; no clear D gene. The CDR3 loop spans 11 amino acids. Germline V lookup: CDR1 MGHDK, CDR2 SYGVNS. V was shortened by 3 bases and J by 3 bases, with 2 bases between the two germline ends. The CDR3 DNA follows: TGTGCCAGCAGTGACGACTATGGCTACACCTTC. Its translation is CASSDDYGYTF.

J is TRBJ2-7 and V is TRBV11-2; TRBD1 aligns across 8 bases. Germline V CDR1 and CDR2: SGHAT, FQNNGV. The CDR3 runs 14 residues. Trimming at V came to 8 bases and at J to 6 bases, leaving 12 bases not matched to a gene. The CDR3, as DNA: TGTGCCAGCCAACAACAGGGGGTGGTGGGCGAGCAGTACTTC. This sequence encodes CASQQQGVVGEQYF. Full variable domain (rest looked up from reference TRBV11-2 and TRBJ2-7): EAGVAQSPRYKIIEKRQSVAFWCNPISGHATLYWYQQILGQGPKLLIQFQNNGVVDDSQLPKDRFSAERLKGVDSTLKIQPAKLEDSAVYLCASQQQGVVGEQYFGPGTRLTVT.

The chain carries TRBV30 and TRBJ1-2, with 8 bases lining up with TRBD1. Germline CDR1 GTSNPN, CDR2 SVGIG (reference sequence). The trim removed 3 bases at V and 7 bases at J, leaving 13 bases unmatched. The CDR3 has 15 residues. The CDR3 region is CAWSAGFGQGSGYTF. The DNA of the CDR3 is TGTGCCTGGAGCGCCGGCTTCGGACAGGGAAGTGGCTACACCTTC.

The chain employs TRBV4-2 and TRBJ2-3; 10 positions match TRBD2. The V and J ends lost 0 bases and 4 bases, in that order; junction bases with no gene match: 1. CDR1 and CDR2 from the germline V gene are LGHNA and YNFKEQ. The CDR3 is made up of 15 amino acids. CDR3 residues: CASSQEAGGPDTQYF. CDR3 DNA sequence: TGTGCCAGCAGCCAAGAAGCGGGGGGGCCAGATACGCAGTATTTT.

The V call is TRBV5-6, the J call TRBJ1-2; tentatively, D is TRBD1 (6 bases). The V gene lost 4 bases and the J gene lost 5 bases, with 12 bases spanning the gap. Germline V gene data show CDR1 as SGHDT and CDR2 as YYEEEE. The CDR3 loop spans 13 amino acids. The CDR3 region is CASSPDRRYGYTF. DNA of the CDR3: TGTGCCAGCAGCCCCGACAGGAGGTATGGCTACACCTTC.

The chain carries TRBV7-2 and TRBJ2-3; D is perhaps TRBD1 (7 bases). Trimming took 8 bases from V and 0 from J, leaving 12 bases between them. Germline values: CDR1 SGHTA, CDR2 FQGNSA. This CDR3 spans 14 amino acids. CDR3: CASLRGASTDTQYF. The CDR3 bases are TGTGCCAGCCTCAGGGGGGCTAGCACAGATACGCAGTATTTT.

The sample holds one count of this clone. The V and J genes are TRBV4-1 and TRBJ1-1; 11 nucleotides agree with TRBD1. Trimming took 4 bases from V and 3 from J; bases not matched to a gene: 7. The CDR3 contains 16 residues. Germline V gene sequence: CDR1 MGHRA, CDR2 YSYEKL. CDR3 amino acids: CASSPGQGALDTEAFF. In nucleotides, the CDR3 is TGCGCCAGCAGCCCTGGACAGGGGGCGTTGGACACTGAAGCTTTCTTT.

The chain uses TRBV30 and TRBJ2-5; perhaps TRBD2 as D (6 bases). CDR3 length equals 12 residues. Trimming pared 3 bases from V and 5 bases from J, leaving 10 bases between. Germline V gene lookup returns CDR1 GTSNPN and CDR2 SVGIG (reference sequence). CDR3 amino acids: CAWSTGSETQYF. The CDR3 DNA follows: TGTGCCTGGAGCACCGGGAGTGAGACCCAGTACTTC. The full variable domain, with the rest looked up from reference TRBV30 and TRBJ2-5, is SQTIHQWPATLVQPVGSPLSLECTVEGTSNPNLYWYRQAAGRGLQLLFYSVGIGQISSEVPQNLSASRPQDRQFILSSKKLLLSDSGFYLCAWSTGSETQYFGPGTRLLVL.